This T cell receptor beta chain comes out of a study of radiation and T cells in renal cell carcinoma. General study results and limits: From baseline, blood top tumor clonotypes peaked at 2 weeks post-radiation.

The method was immunoSEQ multiplex PCR; TCRdb's version includes in-frame clones alone and lacks a portion of them. The repertoire has 150,000 or so clones, 88% of them found once; the top ten carry about 4%. Time point reported: baseline pretreatment blood. As to treatment: 15 Gy SBRT to primary tumor, nephrectomy 4 weeks later. V shed 2 bases and J shed 4 bases, with 12 bases lying between them. The CDR3 length is 14 residues. The germline CDR1 and CDR2 sequences are SGDLS and YYNGEE. Regarding this clone: Its antigen is still unknown.

The rearrangement links TRBV9 to TRBJ1-1, with D unclear. This TCR derives from a woman between 70 and 85 years old with renal cell carcinoma. The material sequenced was blood, taken from a patient whose treatment included radiotherapy and nephrectomy. The CDR3 reads CASSVIGHVTEAFF. The CDR3 bases are TGTGCCAGCAGCGTGATAGGGCATGTCACTGAAGCTTTCTTT.